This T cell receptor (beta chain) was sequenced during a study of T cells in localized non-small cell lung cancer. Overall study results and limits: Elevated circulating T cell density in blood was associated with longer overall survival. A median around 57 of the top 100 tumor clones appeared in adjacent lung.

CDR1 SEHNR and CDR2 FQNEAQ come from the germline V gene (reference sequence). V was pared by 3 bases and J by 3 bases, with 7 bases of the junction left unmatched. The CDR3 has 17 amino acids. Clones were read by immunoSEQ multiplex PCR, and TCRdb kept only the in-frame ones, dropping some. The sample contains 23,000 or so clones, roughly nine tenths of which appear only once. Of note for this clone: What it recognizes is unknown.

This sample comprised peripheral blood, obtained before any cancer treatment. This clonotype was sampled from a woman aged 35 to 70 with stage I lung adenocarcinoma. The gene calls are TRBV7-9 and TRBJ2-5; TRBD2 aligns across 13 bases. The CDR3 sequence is CASSFTSGGVLEETQYF. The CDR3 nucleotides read TGTGCCAGCAGCTTCACTAGCGGGGGGGTCCTAGAAGAGACCCAGTACTTC.